This TCR beta chain was sequenced for a study of blood T cell repertoires in COVID-19. Study context: PBMCs, B-cell-depleted T cells, or T cells provided the cDNA or gDNA that made up the material.

Sequencing used immunoSEQ multiplex PCR; TCRdb keeps in-frame clones, though not all of them. The sample yields under 250,000 clones, 92% seen once. V lost 6 bases, J lost 1 base, and 0 bases stayed unmatched. The V gene's germline CDR1 is SQVTM and CDR2 ANQGSEA. The CDR3 contains 11 residues. This chain connects TRBV29-1 to TRBJ2-7; TRBD1 agrees at 7 bases. The specimen sequenced was peripheral blood. The sequence was obtained from a man aged 30 to 39 with acute or convalescent COVID-19. The DNA for the CDR3 is TGCAGCGTGGGACAGTCCTACGAGCAGTACTTC. Protein product: CSVGQSYEQYF.